The 4 T cell receptor beta chains presented below share a single source sample, sequenced in a study of T cell repertoires in cytomegalovirus infection. The antigens for these receptors are not known. In TCRdb, the reads were re-called with MiXCR into one record per CDR3 protein. The table has some 350,000 distinct CDR3 sequences, approximately 35% seen once; the top ten hold about 14%. The source was cultured PBMCs, collected from culture after CMV antigen stimulation. These receptors all come from a human donor in good health (CMV status not recorded). Some clones in this sample may be carry-over from other donors' samples.

This clonotype showed up just a few times. The rearrangement uses TRBV20-1 and TRBJ1-2; a possible D gene is TRBD1 (5 bases). Per germline, CDR1 DFQATT and CDR2 SNEGSKA (reference sequence). The CDR3 runs to 13 residues. Deletions cut 6 bases from V and 2 bases from J, with 13 bases between. CDR3 in DNA: TGCAGTGCATCGGGACGGAACAACTATGGCTACACCTTC. Translation gives CSASGRNNYGYTF.

The V call is TRBV7-8, the J call TRBJ1-1; D may be TRBD1 (6 bases). The CDR3 sequence is 14 residues long. V was pared by 3 bases and J by 1 base, with 9 bases between. The germline V gene encodes CDR1 SGHVS and CDR2 FQNEAQ. This CDR3 is CASSFRGQNTEAFF. The CDR3 DNA sequence: TGTGCCAGCAGCTTCAGGGGCCAGAACACTGAAGCTTTCTTT.

This clonotype turned up a few times. The chain combines TRBV11-2 with TRBJ2-1; a weak D match, TRBD2 (6 bases). There are 18 residues in the CDR3. Germline CDR1 and CDR2: SGHAT and FQNNGV. V dropped 5 bases and J dropped 8 bases, with 28 bases sitting between them. In DNA form, the CDR3 reads TGTGCCAGCAGCCTTTTTCCCCGGGCTAGCGCCCTTGGCCATGAGCAGTTCTTC. It codes for CASSLFPRASALGHEQFF.

The CDR3 bases are TGCAGCGCCCGGACCTCGGACACTGAAGCTTTCTTT. Amino acids: CSARTSDTEAFF. The chain has TRBV29-1 and TRBJ1-1; the D is unclear. CDR1 and CDR2 (germline): SQVTM, ANQGSEA. V was clipped by 7 bases and J by 3 bases, with 12 bases between them. This CDR3 is 12 amino acids long.